This paragraph reports one TCR beta chain. The V end lost 2 bases, the J end lost 1 base, and 9 bases lay between the germline ends. Germline-derived CDR1 and CDR2 are KGHSH and LQKENI. There are 16 residues in the CDR3. Random hexamers were used to reverse transcribe the RNA input (roughly 0.5 to 1 ug). TCRdb re-called the immunoSEQ multiplex PCR reads through MiXCR, storing one row per CDR3 protein. The repertoire consists of 250,000 to 350,000 distinct CDR3 sequences, with 92% occurring once and the leading ten covering less than 0.08%. This entry belongs to a study of CD8 T cells in Susac syndrome. It was negative isolation that provided the CD8+ and CD4+ T cells, whereas TEMRA cells were enriched by FACS.

The sequence was obtained from a human donor with multiple sclerosis. J is TRBJ1-6 and V is TRBV18, with D unresolved. Material: CD4+ T cells from PBMCs. Here the CDR3 reads CASSPVQASYNSPLHF. Here the CDR3 DNA reads TGTGCCAGCTCACCAGTCCAGGCTTCCTATAATTCACCCCTCCACTTT. Full variable domain (rest looked up from reference TRBV18 and TRBJ1-6): NAGVMQNPRHLVRRRGQEARLRCSPMKGHSHVYWYRQLPEEGLKFMVYLQKENIIDESGMPKERFSAEFPKEGPSILRIQQVVRGDSAAYFCASSPVQASYNSPLHFGNGTRLTVT.